The 30 T cell receptor beta chains below were found in one sample sequenced in a study of T cell responses to AZD1222 COVID-19 vaccine. Sequencing used immunoSEQ multiplex PCR; TCRdb keeps in-frame clones, though not all of them. This sample carries some 150,000 clones, about 89% of them seen once, and the ten largest clones take 2.5% to 3%. Source: peripheral blood, taken on day 0 of MenACWY control vaccination. The receptors here all came from an adult in good health.

This chain connects TRBV27 to TRBJ1-5; D unclear. CDR3 size: 15 residues. CDR1 and CDR2 (germline): MNHEY, SMNVEV (reference sequence). Trimming removed 0 bases from V and 2 bases from J, with 8 bases in between. DNA for the CDR3: TGTGCCAGCAGTTTATCTGGCCGGGGCAATCAGCCCCAGCATTTT. Translated, it gives CASSLSGRGNQPQHF.

The rearrangement joins TRBV6-6 to TRBJ1-4, with no clear D. Trimming pared 2 bases from V and 8 bases from J, leaving 3 bases between. Germline V gives CDR1 MNHNY, CDR2 SVGAGI (reference sequence). This CDR3 is built from 11 residues. The CDR3: CASSYGEKLFF. The CDR3 DNA sequence: TGTGCCAGCAGTTACGGGGAAAAACTGTTTTTT.

This clone was seen only once. The V and J genes are TRBV5-1 and TRBJ2-7, with no clear D. V was shortened by 0 bases and J by 2 bases, with 12 bases between the two germline ends. This CDR3 region has 15 residues. Germline V gene data show CDR1 as SGHRS and CDR2 as YFSETQ. CDR3 in amino acids: CASSLAPGPTYEQYF. In DNA, the CDR3 is TGCGCCAGCAGCTTGGCCCCGGGTCCGACCTACGAGCAGTACTTC.

This clone was picked up one time. The rearrangement uses TRBV18 and TRBJ1-5, with unresolved D. Germline-derived CDR1 and CDR2 are KGHSH and LQKENI. The CDR3 contains 14 residues. V was shortened by 3 bases and J by 5 bases, with 11 bases between the two germline ends. The CDR3 loop reads CASSPSGAYQPQHF. The DNA of the CDR3 is TGTGCCAGCTCACCCAGCGGTGCATATCAGCCCCAGCATTTT.

DNA of the CDR3: TGTGCCAGCAGCCAAGATTCGGCAGGCCCCAGCACAGATACGCAGTATTTT. It yields the protein CASSQDSAGPSTDTQYF. The chain couples TRBV3-1 (or the pseudogene TRBV3-2) to TRBJ2-3; D is undetermined. CDR3 length equals 17 residues. V was clipped by 0 bases and J by 0 bases, with 13 bases between them. Germline lookup yields CDR1 LGHDT and CDR2 YNNKEL (reference sequence).

This chain connects TRBV14 to TRBJ1-1; D is unclear. Looked up from germline, CDR1 is SGHDN and CDR2 is FVKESK. The CDR3 has 13 residues. Trimming took 4 bases from V and 8 from J, leaving 14 bases between them. CDR3 DNA sequence: TGTGCCAGCAGCCTGAGTAGAGGTACGGAAGCTTTCTTT. This sequence encodes CASSLSRGTEAFF. Supplemented by reference TRBV14 and TRBJ1-1, the full variable domain reads EAGVTQFPSHSVIEKGQTVTLRCDPISGHDNLYWYRRVMGKEIKFLLHFVKESKQDESGMPNNRFLAERTGGTYSTLKVQPAELEDSGVYFCASSLSRGTEAFFGQGTRLTVV.

The chain combines TRBV10-3 with TRBJ2-2, with D perhaps being TRBD1 or TRBD2 (5 bases each). V was pared by 3 bases and J by 6 bases, with 17 bases between. Germline assignment: CDR1 ENHRY and CDR2 SYGVKD. The CDR3 sequence is 16 residues long. DNA for the CDR3: TGTGCCATCAGTGAATACTCCGGGACCAACCCCGGGGAGCTGTTTTTT. It yields the protein CAISEYSGTNPGELFF.

V and J are TRBV6-5 and TRBJ1-5; a weak D match, TRBD1 (5 bases). The germline V and J ends were trimmed by 6 bases and 3 bases, with 15 bases remaining between them. Per germline, CDR1 MNHEY and CDR2 SVGAGI. CDR3 length: 15 amino acids. CDR3 in amino acids: CASSSEGGANQPQHF. The CDR3 nucleotides read TGTGCCAGCAGCTCGGAAGGAGGGGCCAATCAGCCCCAGCATTTT.

The chain couples TRBV7-8 to TRBJ2-1; 9 nucleotides agree with TRBD2. This CDR3 contains 18 residues. V lost 5 bases and J lost 4; bases outside the gene matches: 15. Germline V gene lookup returns CDR1 SGHVS and CDR2 FQNEAQ. The CDR3 here is CASSLQVGGGAGYNEQFF. The CDR3 DNA follows: TGTGCCAGCAGCCTACAAGTTGGCGGGGGGGCCGGGTACAATGAGCAGTTCTTC.

This clone came up once. The J gene is TRBJ2-1, the V gene TRBV11-2, with 10 bases identical to TRBD1. Germline CDR1 is SGHAT and CDR2 is FQNNGV. The trim removed 3 bases at V and 4 bases at J, leaving 3 bases unmatched. There are 15 residues in the CDR3. The CDR3 loop reads CASSFRDRGYNEQFF. CDR3 DNA: TGTGCCAGCAGCTTCCGGGACAGGGGTTACAATGAGCAGTTCTTC.

The chain carries TRBV27 and TRBJ2-3; D is unresolved. This CDR3 has 14 amino acids. Trimming took off 3 bases at V and 1 base at J, with 8 bases between the two ends. Germline V gene sequence: CDR1 MNHEY, CDR2 SMNVEV (reference sequence). The CDR3 DNA reads as TGTGCCAGCAGTTTCGGACCTCGCACAGATACGCAGTATTTT. This codes for CASSFGPRTDTQYF.

The V call is TRBV27, the J call TRBJ2-2; D could derive from TRBD1 or TRBD2 (5 bases each). Germline loops: CDR1 MNHEY, CDR2 SMNVEV (reference sequence). V was pared by 8 bases and J by 0 bases, with 19 bases between. The CDR3 extends over 17 amino acids. This chain's CDR3 is CASSPLLGVANTGELFF. The CDR3 DNA reads TGTGCCAGCTCCCCATTGTTGGGGGTGGCGAACACCGGGGAGCTGTTTTTT.

The chain employs TRBV5-1 and TRBJ2-7, with unresolved D. V was clipped by 5 bases and J by 2 bases, with 14 bases between them. Germline-derived CDR1 and CDR2 are SGHRS and YFSETQ. This CDR3 contains 14 residues. CDR3 sequence reads: CASRRHDTTYEQYF. The CDR3 DNA sequence: TGCGCCAGCAGGAGGCATGACACTACCTACGAGCAGTACTTC.

The V call is TRBV4-1, the J call TRBJ2-1; 14 positions agree with TRBD2. The ends lost 2 bases at V and 9 bases at J; junction bases unmatched: 6. The germline V gene has CDR1 MGHRA and CDR2 YSYEKL. The CDR3 loop spans 16 amino acids. The CDR3 spells CASSQPGTSGRGEQFF. CDR3 nucleotide sequence: TGCGCCAGCAGCCAACCCGGGACTAGCGGGAGAGGTGAGCAGTTCTTC.

The chain couples TRBV4-1 to TRBJ1-2, with a weak D call TRBD1 (5 bases). The V end lost 2 bases, the J end lost 7 bases, and 11 bases lay between the germline ends. The CDR3 is made up of 13 amino acids. The germline V gene encodes CDR1 MGHRA and CDR2 YSYEKL. CDR3 DNA sequence: TGCGCCAGCAGCCAACGGTCAGGGAGTGGCTACACCTTC. Translating it yields CASSQRSGSGYTF.

This clone showed up just once. This sequence joins TRBV9 and TRBJ2-2; 10 nucleotides line up with TRBD1. Per germline, CDR1 SGDLS and CDR2 YYNGEE. The CDR3 runs to 18 residues. V gave up 0 bases and J gave up 3 bases; unmatched junction bases: 8. CDR3 in amino acids: CASSVATIGTGDTGELFF. The CDR3 DNA is TGTGCCAGCAGCGTAGCTACTATTGGGACAGGGGACACCGGGGAGCTGTTTTTT.

The V call is TRBV6-1, the J call TRBJ1-1, with a tentative D call TRBD1 (5 bases). The V end was cut by 1 base, the J end by 5 bases, with 11 bases between. There are 14 residues in the CDR3. Germline CDR1 MNHNS, CDR2 SASEGT. CDR3 DNA: TGTGCCAGCAGTGAAGGTATGGGGGATACTGAAGCTTTCTTT. It codes for CASSEGMGDTEAFF.

This chain uses TRBV18 with TRBJ1-1, with D perhaps matching TRBD1 (5 bases). From germline, CDR1 is KGHSH and CDR2 LQKENI. This CDR3 has 16 residues. The V end was cut by 0 bases, the J end by 4 bases, with 15 bases between. This chain's CDR3 is CASSPPRSERGTEAFF. The CDR3 DNA sequence: TGTGCCAGCTCACCACCGCGCAGCGAAAGGGGCACTGAAGCTTTCTTT. The entire variable domain, with the rest obtained from reference TRBV18 and TRBJ1-1, is as follows: NAGVMQNPRHLVRRRGQEARLRCSPMKGHSHVYWYRQLPEEGLKFMVYLQKENIIDESGMPKERFSAEFPKEGPSILRIQQVVRGDSAAYFCASSPPRSERGTEAFFGQGTRLTVV.

The chain has TRBV7-9 and TRBJ1-1, with unresolved D. V lost 1 base and J lost 2, with 8 bases in between. Germline CDR1 is SEHNR and CDR2 is FQNEAQ (reference sequence). This CDR3 comprises 14 residues. CDR3 residues: CASSLVSVNTEAFF. The CDR3 DNA reads TGTGCCAGCAGCTTAGTTTCAGTCAACACTGAAGCTTTCTTT.

This sequence joins TRBV19 and TRBJ2-1; tentatively, D is TRBD1 (6 bases). CDR1 and CDR2 (germline): LNHDA, SQIVND (reference sequence). The CDR3 extends over 15 amino acids. The germline V and J ends were trimmed by 3 bases and 7 bases, with 16 bases remaining between them. The DNA of the CDR3 is TGTGCCAGTAGTATGAGGGGGTGGGAGAAAAATGAGCAGTTCTTC. The encoded protein is CASSMRGWEKNEQFF.

The rearrangement links TRBV2 to TRBJ2-7, with a possible D match to TRBD2 (5 bases). Trimming took off 6 bases at V and 5 bases at J, with 17 bases between the two ends. CDR3 length: 14 residues. The germline CDR1 and CDR2 sequences are SNHLY and FYNNEI. CDR3 in amino acids: CASRTSGKRDEQYF. As DNA, the CDR3 is TGTGCCAGCAGGACCTCCGGGAAAAGGGACGAGCAGTACTTC.

In its sample, this clone was seen once. The V and J genes are TRBV12-3 or TRBV12-4 and TRBJ1-1; no definite D call. CDR3 length: 13 amino acids. Trimming took 5 bases from V and 0 from J, leaving 7 bases between them. The CDR3 nucleotides are TGTGCCAGCAGTAATACAGTGAACACTGAAGCTTTCTTT. As protein: CASSNTVNTEAFF.

This sequence joins TRBV7-3 and TRBJ1-4; TRBD1 matches 7 bases. Germline CDR1 and CDR2: SGHTA and FQGTGA. The CDR3 spans 16 residues. V lost 2 bases, J lost 5 bases, and 8 bases stayed unmatched. CDR3 in DNA: TGTGCCAGCAGCTTACACCCGCCGGGACAGAATGAAAAACTGTTTTTT. It specifies CASSLHPPGQNEKLFF.

V is TRBV5-5 and J is TRBJ2-1; the match to TRBD2 covers 11 bases. The CDR3 covers 15 residues. Germline assignment: CDR1 SGHKS and CDR2 YYEKEE (reference sequence). V dropped 4 bases and J dropped 7; count of bases not matched to a gene: 7. CDR3 in amino acids: CASSVPGLADNEQFF. The CDR3 DNA follows: TGTGCCAGCAGCGTGCCGGGACTAGCGGATAATGAGCAGTTCTTC.

In this sample, this clone turned up once. The chain recombines TRBV5-1 with TRBJ1-2; TRBD1 agrees at 9 bases. The germline CDR1 and CDR2 sequences are SGHRS and YFSETQ. The CDR3 consists of 15 residues. V dropped 5 bases and J dropped 4; count of bases not matched to a gene: 9. The CDR3 loop is CASRAPGQGFYGYTF. CDR3 in DNA: TGCGCCAGCAGAGCGCCGGGACAGGGATTCTATGGCTACACCTTC.

V is TRBV18 and J is TRBJ1-1; no clear D. Trimming took 4 bases from V and 1 from J, leaving 7 bases between them. This CDR3 spans 13 amino acids. The germline CDR1 and CDR2 sequences are KGHSH and LQKENI. The CDR3 here is CASSLNTNTEAFF. In DNA form, the CDR3 reads TGTGCCAGCTCACTAAACACGAACACTGAAGCTTTCTTT.

V is TRBV7-8 and J is TRBJ1-1; the match to TRBD1 covers 8 bases. Trimming cost V 3 bases and J 6 bases; bases outside gene matches: 6. The V gene's germline CDR1 is SGHVS and CDR2 FQNEAQ. There are 14 residues in the CDR3. The CDR3 nucleotides are TGTGCCAGCAGCTTCCGGGACAGGACAGCTGAAGCTTTCTTT. Translation: CASSFRDRTAEAFF.

The J gene is TRBJ1-2, the V gene TRBV25-1; D ambiguous. Germline V gene sequence: CDR1 MGHDK, CDR2 SYGVNS. The CDR3 spans 11 residues. Trimming cost V 3 bases and J 8 bases, with 7 bases left between them. The CDR3 reads CASSDLGGYTF. In DNA, the CDR3 is TGTGCCAGCAGTGATCTGGGGGGCTACACCTTC.

The chain carries TRBV6-5 and TRBJ2-2; D unresolved. Germline V gene sequence: CDR1 MNHEY, CDR2 SVGAGI. V was clipped by 2 bases and J by 7 bases, with 5 bases between them. The CDR3 runs 12 residues. The chain's CDR3 is CASSYSRGELFF. CDR3 nucleotides: TGTGCCAGCAGTTACAGTCGCGGGGAGCTGTTTTTT.

The chain employs TRBV7-2 and TRBJ1-2; 9 bases match TRBD1. The CDR3 sequence is 14 residues long. The V and J ends lost 5 bases and 7 bases, in that order; junction bases with no gene match: 8. Per germline, CDR1 SGHTA and CDR2 FQGNSA. Here the CDR3 reads CASSRDRGISGYTF. CDR3 bases: TGTGCCAGCAGCCGTGACAGGGGGATCAGTGGCTACACCTTC.